The rows below give T cell receptor beta chains drawn from one sample of a study of shared clonotypes between healthy human individuals. Profiling relied on immunoSEQ multiplex PCR, and the TCRdb table lists in-frame clones only, not all of them. The sample includes roughly 2.2 million clones, roughly 93% seen only once; the top ten take 0.39%. Sequenced sample: naive CD4+ T cells from PBMCs. The receptor source for this set is a man younger than 35 in good health. Some clones in this sample may be carry-over from other donors' samples. Both conserved end residues are part of each CDR3. D genes are given only for firm matches. Only part of the rows carry a size: once, few, many, or a class if the clone is expanded.

len	v_gene	j_gene	abundance	d_gene	CDR3aa	CDR3nt
17	TRBV7-9	TRBJ2-2	.	TRBD2	CASSASGTSGYTGELFF	TGTGCCAGCAGCGCATCCGGGACTAGCGGATACACCGGGGAGCTGTTTTTT
11	TRBV20-1	TRBJ2-3	.	TRBD2	CSATKRGVKYF	TGCAGTGCCACCAAGCGGGGGGTGAAGTATTTT
18	TRBV7-8	TRBJ1-1	.	.	CASSLAPGRGQTNTEAFF	TGTGCCAGCAGCTTAGCCCCAGGGAGAGGGCAAACCAACACTGAAGCTTTCTTT
15	TRBV9	TRBJ1-1	.	TRBD1	CASSSRTGQNTEAFF	TGTGCCAGCAGCTCTCGGACAGGGCAGAACACTGAAGCTTTCTTT
15	TRBV2	TRBJ2-1	.	.	CASSARFLSYNEQFF	TGTGCCAGCAGTGCGCGATTCCTTTCCTACAATGAGCAGTTCTTC
11	TRBV5-5	TRBJ2-7	.	.	CASSRVGEQYF	TGTGCCAGCAGCCGGGTAGGGGAGCAGTACTTC
15	TRBV5-1	TRBJ2-7	.	.	CASSLTTPGVHEQYF	TGCGCCAGCAGCTTGACCACCCCGGGGGTCCACGAGCAGTACTTC
13	TRBV5-1	TRBJ2-5	.	.	CASTPGSGETQYF	TGCGCCAGCACCCCGGGATCGGGAGAGACCCAGTACTTC
13	TRBV7-2	TRBJ2-5	once	.	CASSLSGTETQYF	TGTGCCAGCAGCTTATCGGGTACGGAGACCCAGTACTTC
15	TRBV7-3	TRBJ1-1	.	.	CASSFGPLPEGAPSF	TGTGCCAGCAGCTTCGGGCCTCTCCCCGAGGGAGCCCCGTCCTTT
17	TRBV5-4	TRBJ1-2	.	TRBD1	CASSLPGQGTLLGGYTF	TGTGCCAGCAGCTTGCCGGGACAGGGCACCCTTTTAGGTGGCTACACCTTC
16	TRBV2	TRBJ2-6	once	.	CASGKQTLSGANVLTF	TGTGCCAGCGGAAAACAGACTCTTTCTGGGGCCAACGTCCTGACTTTC
15	TRBV28	TRBJ1-4	.	.	CASNSRVFFNEKLFF	TGTGCCAGCAACTCCCGGGTATTTTTTAATGAAAAACTGTTTTTT
12	TRBV6-1	TRBJ2-5	.	TRBD2	CACRGDEETQYF	TGTGCCTGCCGGGGGGACGAGGAGACCCAGTACTTC
11	TRBV2	TRBJ2-5	.	.	CARLGPRELYF	TGTGCCCGTTTAGGACCCCGGGAGCTCTACTTC
15	TRBV29-1	TRBJ2-2	once	.	CSVEGTATNTGELFF	TGCAGCGTTGAAGGGACGGCTACGAACACCGGGGAGCTGTTTTTT
19	TRBV9	TRBJ2-5	.	.	CASSVEGTSGFTPRETQYF	TGTGCCAGCAGCGTAGAAGGAACATCGGGCTTTACCCCTCGGGAGACCCAGTACTTC
15	TRBV9	TRBJ2-1	.	.	CASSAPPDSYNEQFF	TGTGCCAGCAGCGCCCCTCCCGATTCCTACAATGAGCAGTTCTTC
16	TRBV28	TRBJ2-7	.	.	CASSLLAGGKGYEQYF	TGTGCCAGCAGTTTATTGGCGGGCGGAAAGGGGTACGAGCAGTACTTC
13	TRBV6-1	TRBJ2-7	.	.	CASSEEIPAEQYF	TGTGCCAGCAGTGAAGAGATCCCCGCCGAGCAGTACTTC
15	TRBV7-7	TRBJ2-2	.	TRBD2	CASSPGLAGTGELFF	TGTGCCAGCAGCCCAGGACTAGCGGGCACCGGGGAGCTGTTTTTT
16	TRBV5-1	TRBJ2-1	.	TRBD2	CASSLPPSSGRVEQFF	TGCGCCAGCAGCTTGCCGCCCTCCAGCGGGAGAGTTGAGCAGTTCTTC
14	TRBV6-6	TRBJ1-1	once	.	CASSYGEVNTEAFF	TGTGCCAGCAGTTACGGGGAAGTGAACACTGAAGCTTTCTTT
12	TRBV6-5	TRBJ2-7	.	.	CASSYRRGEQYF	TGTGCCAGCAGTTACCGTCGCGGCGAGCAGTACTTC
17	TRBV11-2	TRBJ2-7	.	TRBD2	CASSLAGTSGRAWEQYF	TGTGCCAGCAGCTTGGCGGGGACTAGCGGGAGGGCCTGGGAGCAGTACTTC
15	TRBV21-1	TRBJ2-1	.	.	CASSKGANFDNEQFF	TGTGCCAGCAGCAAAGGGGCCAACTTTGACAATGAGCAGTTCTTC
14	TRBV9	TRBJ2-3	.	.	CASSVGENTDTQYF	TGTGCCAGCAGCGTAGGAGAGAACACAGATACGCAGTATTTT
17	TRBV19	TRBJ2-1	once	.	CASSIGPRSLSYNEQFF	TGTGCCAGTAGTATAGGCCCCAGATCGCTCTCCTACAATGAGCAGTTCTTC
14	TRBV10-3	TRBJ2-7	.	TRBD1	CAISGTGPTYEQYF	TGTGCCATCAGTGGGACAGGCCCCACCTACGAGCAGTACTTC
13	TRBV29-1	TRBJ2-5	.	TRBD1	CSVAPTGGETQYF	TGCAGCGTAGCCCCGACAGGGGGGGAGACCCAGTACTTC
12	TRBV29-1	TRBJ2-7	.	.	CSGGTDTYEQYF	TGCAGCGGCGGGACGGACACCTACGAGCAGTACTTC
13	TRBV5-1	TRBJ1-3	.	.	CASSLESGNTIYF	TGCGCCAGCAGCCTGGAATCTGGAAACACCATATATTTT
14	TRBV30	TRBJ1-3	.	.	CAWSVGRVGNTIYF	TGTGCCTGGAGTGTGGGCAGGGTGGGAAACACCATATATTTT
16	TRBV9	TRBJ1-4	.	.	CASSVDGRRENEKLFF	TGTGCCAGCAGCGTAGATGGGAGACGGGAGAATGAAAAACTGTTTTTT
15	TRBV4-3	TRBJ2-1	.	TRBD2	CASSQQMWEGNEQFF	TGCGCCAGCAGCCAGCAAATGTGGGAGGGCAATGAGCAGTTCTTC
14	TRBV7-2	TRBJ2-5	once	.	CASSLVFRSPAQYF	TGTGCCAGCAGCTTAGTCTTCCGGAGTCCGGCCCAGTACTTC
14	TRBV5-1	TRBJ1-4	.	TRBD1	CASRDRTTNEKLFF	TGCGCCAGCAGGGACAGGACAACTAATGAAAAACTGTTTTTT
15	TRBV7-8	TRBJ2-4	.	TRBD2	CASSLGTSTRGWPTF	TGTGCCAGCAGCTTAGGGACTAGCACCAGGGGTTGGCCCACATTC
14	TRBV5-1	TRBJ2-1	.	.	CASSLGRSYNEQFF	TGCGCCAGCAGCTTGGGCCGCTCCTACAATGAGCAGTTCTTC
16	TRBV28	TRBJ2-7	.	.	CASSSYGGPEMDEQYF	TGTGCCAGCAGTTCATATGGGGGACCCGAGATGGACGAGCAGTACTTC
16	TRBV6-1	TRBJ2-1	.	.	CASSAQGRSSYNEQFF	TGTGCCAGCAGTGCCCAAGGGAGGAGCTCCTACAATGAGCAGTTCTTC
15	TRBV9	TRBJ2-3	once	.	CASSPPGALTDTQYF	TGTGCCAGCAGCCCCCCAGGGGCCCTAACAGATACGCAGTATTTT
18	TRBV7-6	TRBJ2-5	.	TRBD2	CASSLDPRLAGGWETQYF	TGTGCCAGCAGCTTAGATCCCAGACTAGCGGGAGGGTGGGAGACCCAGTACTTC
17	TRBV9	TRBJ2-1	.	.	CASSVAPEGAKGNEQFF	TGTGCCAGCAGCGTAGCTCCGGAAGGGGCAAAGGGCAATGAGCAGTTCTTC
21	TRBV21-1	TRBJ1-4	once	.	CASSTQRDRGRRRKTNEKLFF	TGTGCCAGCAGCACCCAACGAGACAGGGGGCGAAGGAGGAAGACTAATGAAAAACTGTTTTTT